Detailed here is one TCR beta chain. What it binds is not known. Germline V gene lookup returns CDR1 SGHRS and CDR2 YFSETQ. V was cut by 3 bases and J by 0 bases, with 9 bases left in between. There are 14 residues in the CDR3. This specimen belongs to a study of cytomegalovirus exposure and HLA in healthy donors. General study findings and limits: Near-uniform donor sequencing depth was presumed by presence/absence analyses. Among TCR beta chains, those listed as cytomegalovirus-associated numbered around 160. There were a few CMV-associated chains whose specificity for CMV antigens was confirmed in vitro.

The study ran its PCR with 60 Vbeta and 13 Jbeta primers. Per the original data handling: Later, roughly 80 million unique TCR beta chains were counted in an analysis, and roughly 11 million of them were shared. The table came from immunoSEQ multiplex PCR; TCRdb's copy has only in-frame clones and leaves some out. The V and J calls and clone size are taken from that table; D and trimming were inferred from the DNA. The data show roughly 68,000 clones, 65% to 70% seen once. The sequence derives from a man aged 35 to 55 in good health and CMV-seropositive. The sequenced sample consisted of PBMCs. The gene calls are TRBV5-1 and TRBJ1-1; the D is unclear. CDR3 nucleotide sequence: TGCGCCAGCAGCTCGTTCGGTATGAACACTGAAGCTTTCTTT. It translates to CASSSFGMNTEAFF. Looking up the rest from reference TRBV5-1 and TRBJ1-1 gives the full variable domain: KAGVTQTPRYLIKTRGQQVTLSCSPISGHRSVSWYQQTPGQGLQFLFEYFSETQRNKGNFPGRFSGRQFSNSRSEMNVSTLELGDSALYLCASSSFGMNTEAFFGQGTRLTVV.